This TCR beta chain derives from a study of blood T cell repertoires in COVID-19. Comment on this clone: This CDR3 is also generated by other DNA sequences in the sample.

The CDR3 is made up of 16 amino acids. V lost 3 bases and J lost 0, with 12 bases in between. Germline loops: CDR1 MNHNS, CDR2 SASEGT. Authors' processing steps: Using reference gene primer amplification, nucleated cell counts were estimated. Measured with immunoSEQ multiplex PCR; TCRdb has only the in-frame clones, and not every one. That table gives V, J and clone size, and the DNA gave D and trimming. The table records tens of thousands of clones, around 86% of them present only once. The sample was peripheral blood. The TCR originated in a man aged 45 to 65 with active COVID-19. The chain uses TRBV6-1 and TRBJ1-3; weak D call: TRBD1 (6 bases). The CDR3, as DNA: TGTGCCAGCAGTGAGTCGACAGGCGTCTCTGGAAACACCATATATTTT. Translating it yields CASSESTGVSGNTIYF.